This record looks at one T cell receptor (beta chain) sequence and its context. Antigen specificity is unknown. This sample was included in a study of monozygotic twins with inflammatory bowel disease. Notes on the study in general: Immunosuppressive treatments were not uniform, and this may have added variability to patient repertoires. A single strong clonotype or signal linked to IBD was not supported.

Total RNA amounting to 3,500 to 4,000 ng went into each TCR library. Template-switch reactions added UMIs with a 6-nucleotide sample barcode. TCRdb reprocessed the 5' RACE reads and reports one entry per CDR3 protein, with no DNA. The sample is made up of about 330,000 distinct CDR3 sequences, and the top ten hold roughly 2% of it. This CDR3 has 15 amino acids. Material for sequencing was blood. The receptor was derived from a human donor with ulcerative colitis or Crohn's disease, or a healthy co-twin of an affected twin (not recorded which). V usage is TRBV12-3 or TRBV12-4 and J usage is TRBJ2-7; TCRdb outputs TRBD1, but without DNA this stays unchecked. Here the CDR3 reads CASSLDRAFSYEQYF.